Below, one TCR beta chain is given with its context. Its cognate antigen has yet to be identified. No base-level quality is on record; no much larger clone is a single base apart. This specimen belongs to a study of shared clonotypes between healthy human individuals (dated by TCRdb to 2020 to 2021). Background for the entire study: The cohort comprised two women and a few men aged 18 to 49 years. Different laboratories and diverse techniques were used to prepare libraries and sequence TCR repertoires, to increase sequencing depth and limit assay-specific biases. To estimate repertoire size and how much clonotypes are shared between individuals, the study performed deep sequencing of blood TCR repertoires from roughly five healthy adults. Per donor, leukapheresis produced somewhere between about 0.8 and 9 billion PBMCs. For each donor, CD4 naive and CD4 memory were each run on three plates, CD8 naive on two plates, and CD8 memory on one plate.

The donors were healthy, HIV-negative adults with no recently reported acute infections or vaccinations. Only Caucasian adults living in Nashville, Tennessee, USA were represented among the donors. CD4+ T cells were enriched by magnetic negative selection; naive cells were then positively selected on CD45RA, and the negative fraction formed the memory subset. Blood was obtained by leukapheresis, after which PBMCs were separated by Ficoll-Histopaque density gradient centrifugation and cryopreserved in liquid nitrogen vapor phase. Analytical flow cytometry was used to check the purity and quantity of every magnetically sorted T cell population. Genomic DNA was isolated from each sorted fraction and quantified by UV absorbance on a Nanodrop 2000c. What the study reported, not specific to this receptor: Rarefaction of sorted-subset datasets indicated incomplete sequencing despite the large sequencing depth. Based on pairwise subsampling, the degree of clonotype sharing among donors was expected to be affected by sequencing depth. Naive subsets generally had larger estimated clonotype richness than memory subsets. Roughly 5% of naive CD4, approximately 3.7% of naive CD8, approximately 2.2% of memory CD4, and approximately 0.4% of memory CD8 clonotypes were shared across several donors. Only blood was sampled, and tissue TCR repertoires likely differ from those in blood. The genetic and exposure-history diversity represented was limited by the small number of donors. Higher generation probabilities were observed for clonotypes shared by all four sorted-subset donors than for non-shared clonotypes.

V has 11 bases trimmed and J has 3 bases trimmed; junction bases matching no gene number 14. Including the terminal cysteine and phenylalanine, the CDR3 comprises 15 residues. Left in the record is the CDR3 DNA by itself, 45 bases read in frame from the first base. The germline V gene provides CDR1 MNHEY and CDR2 SVGAGI. Using the deep immunoSEQ assay, multiplex PCR amplified TCR CDR3 regions from genomic DNA. Genomic DNA extracted from each cell subset was distributed evenly over all wells of several immunoSEQ 96-well plates, and each plate served as one replicate. For sorted subsets, about 210 ng of genomic DNA, equivalent to 25,000 to 35,000 T cell genomes, went into each replicate PCR. The purified libraries were quantified using a Qubit 3.0 fluorometer, sized with a Bioanalyzer 2100, and then quantified again using the KAPA Library Quantification kit. Every immunoSEQ 96-well plate was sequenced on a dedicated single-read 150-cycle Illumina NextSeq 550 flow cell. In the source study's methods: Because only junctional sequences without quality scores were contained in the immunoSEQ output, filtering matching that applied to full-length reads could not be performed. To assign V/J genes and CDR3, sequences were annotated using PyIR, a Python wrapper for IgBLAST v1.9, with IMGT germline references. Any read was removed if the V/J assignment was weak (E-value above 1e-6), the CDR3 was missing, or the read contained stop codons, out-of-frame junctions, or ambiguous translated residues. V3J clonotypes were defined as sequences sharing an identical inferred V gene, J gene, and CDR3 amino acid sequence. Percentage overlap between repertoires was computed as shared unique clonotypes divided by the size of the smaller repertoire. Repertoire richness was assessed with RTK rarefaction, the Chao1 estimator, and Recon v2.1 estimates of unobserved clonotypes. Generation probabilities for all TCRbeta clonotypes obtained by the gDNA method from a few donors were computed using OLGA. The table comes from immuneACCESS by way of TCRdb, which keeps in-frame sequences with V and J called. Part of the clones is missing from these tables; in studies checked, under half for an unresolved V gene and the rest for unknown reasons. Clone size and the V and J calls come from that table; the DNA yielded D and trimming. The sample table shows approximately 2.4 million clones, and approximately 94% are seen once. Less than 0.15% of the sample rests with the top ten.

This sequence originates from a man aged 18 to 30 in good health. The chain uses TRBV6-5 and TRBJ2-7; TRBD2 aligns with 9 central bases. Specimen: naive CD4+ T cells sorted from blood. The cell subset or site label for this specimen denotes: CD45RA+ positively selected. The CDR3 amino acid sequence is: CASRRGREGLYEQYF. The base sequence is TGTGCCTCCCGCCGCGGGCGGGAGGGCCTCTACGAGCAGTACTTC.